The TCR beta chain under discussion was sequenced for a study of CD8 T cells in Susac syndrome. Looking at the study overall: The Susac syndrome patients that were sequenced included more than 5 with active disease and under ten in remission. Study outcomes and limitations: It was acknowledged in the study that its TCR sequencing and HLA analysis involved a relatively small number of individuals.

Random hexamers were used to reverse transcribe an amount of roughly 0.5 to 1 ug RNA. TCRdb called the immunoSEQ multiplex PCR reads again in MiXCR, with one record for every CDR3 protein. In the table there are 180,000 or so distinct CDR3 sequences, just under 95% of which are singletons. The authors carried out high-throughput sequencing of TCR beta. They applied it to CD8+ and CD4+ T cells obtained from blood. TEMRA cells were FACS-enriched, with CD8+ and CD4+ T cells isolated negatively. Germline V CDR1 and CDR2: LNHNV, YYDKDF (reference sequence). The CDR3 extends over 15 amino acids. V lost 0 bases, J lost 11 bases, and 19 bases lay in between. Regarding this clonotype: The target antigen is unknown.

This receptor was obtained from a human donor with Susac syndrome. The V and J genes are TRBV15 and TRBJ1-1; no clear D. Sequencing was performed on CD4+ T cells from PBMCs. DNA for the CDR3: TGTGCCACCAGCAGAGATGAGAGGGCCTCGGGCGATGCTTTCTTT. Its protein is CATSRDERASGDAFF.